In this sample, the clone carrying this T cell receptor (beta chain) turned up many times. The entry originates in a study of T cells after yellow fever vaccination. Across the whole study: The fractions with low cell numbers were processed using SMART-Seq v4 Ultra Low Input.

Study observations and caveats: Contaminants from the bulk population, in the form of abundant clonotypes, could be found in FACS-sorted repertoires. Almost all vaccine-responding clonotypes escaped detection in sorted memory subsets on day 0. Booster sampling recovered most clones from primary vaccination (roughly 96% CD4, roughly 90% CD8).

MiXCR, run by TCRdb on the 5' RACE reads, gives a single entry per CDR3 protein. The sample contains around 26,000 distinct CDR3 sequences, 3.4% of which appear only once. Unmatched junction bases numbered 2, after V lost 4 bases and J lost 2 bases. CDR1 SGHRS and CDR2 YFSETQ come from the germline V gene. The CDR3 consists of 14 residues. V usage is TRBV5-1 and J usage is TRBJ2-3, with 9 bases identical to TRBD2. Sequenced material: PBMCs, either bulk or a sorted T-cell subset (CD4+, CD8+, memory, or dextramer-sorted; not recorded which), taken about 49 days after the first yellow fever vaccination. The TCR comes from a man aged 18-30 years who received the YFV17D yellow fever vaccine. The CDR3 sequence: CASSAGGNTDTQYF. In DNA, the CDR3 is TGCGCCAGCAGCGCGGGGGGGAACACAGATACGCAGTATTTT.